What follows are 18 T cell receptor beta chains derived from one specimen sequenced in a study of prognosis after radiotherapy for stage I lung cancer. Two-round multiplex PCR, the amplification method, yielded TCR beta CDR3 from genomic DNA. Round one of PCR was performed, and it used primers specific to each TRBV and TRBJ gene. TCRdb reanalysed the multiplex PCR reads using MiXCR and keeps one entry per CDR3 protein. The data show fewer than 40,000 distinct CDR3 sequences, with 40% to 60% seen just once and 15% to 20% held by the top ten. The sequences come from PBMCs, collected before or after stereotactic body radiation therapy (not recorded which). These receptors came from a donor at least 50 years old with non-small cell lung cancer.

This clonotype was counted at least ten times. CDR3 bases: TGTGCCAGCAGTTTCCGAACAGGGGAGAATGGGGCTTTCTTT. Translation: CASSFRTGENGAFF. V usage is TRBV27 and J usage is TRBJ1-1; 7 bases align to TRBD1. The V segment lost 3 bases and the J segment 11 bases; nucleotides outside the gene matches: 12. This CDR3 has 14 amino acids. Germline-derived CDR1 and CDR2 are MNHEY and SMNVEV (reference sequence).

This clonotype was seen ten or more times. The chain carries TRBV6-1 and TRBJ1-1; D is possibly TRBD1 (6 bases). This CDR3 is 14 amino acids long. The V end was cut by 6 bases, the J end by 4 bases, with 15 bases between. Germline V gives CDR1 MNHNS, CDR2 SASEGT. The CDR3 nucleotides are TGTGCCAGCAGCTCAGCCACAGGGTTCACTGAAGCTTTCTTT. It codes for CASSSATGFTEAFF.

This clonotype was recorded many times. This chain connects TRBV7-2 to TRBJ2-5; D perhaps matches TRBD1 (6 bases). This CDR3 has 15 residues. V lost 0 bases and J 9 bases, leaving 17 bases between the germline ends. Germline assignment: CDR1 SGHTA and CDR2 FQGNSA. The CDR3 DNA sequence: TGTGCCAGCAGCTTAGCGCAGGGGCCAGAAGGGGCCCAGTACTTC. Protein sequence: CASSLAQGPEGAQYF.

In its sample, this clonotype ranks as medium-sized (0.01 to 0.1%). The chain combines TRBV5-1 with TRBJ2-1, with 7 positions matching TRBD2. Trimming removed 0 bases from V and 8 bases from J; junction bases left unmatched: 8. Germline V CDR1 and CDR2: SGHRS, YFSETQ. This CDR3 comprises 15 residues. In nucleotides, the CDR3 is TGCGCCAGCAGCTTGGGCGGGAGCTGGATAGATGAGCAGTTCTTC. Its translation is CASSLGGSWIDEQFF.

On this clonotype: This clone may be a read error of a much larger clone one base away. The final CDR3 position lacks the conserved phenylalanine or tryptophan, pointing to a likely read error. The chain is built from TRBV4-3 and TRBJ2-5; D call uncertain. V was pared by 1 base and J by 5 bases, with 14 bases between. Germline loops: CDR1 LGHNA, CDR2 YSLEER. The CDR3 runs to 15 residues. The CDR3 sequence is CASSQGLGFAETQYL. DNA for the CDR3: TGCGCCAGCAGCCAAGGGCTAGGTTTTGCGGAGACCCAGTACTTA.

In the case of this clonotype: The junction differs from germline at one of its ends, possibly a read error. The genes are TRBV15 and TRBJ1-6; D remains unclear. CDR1 and CDR2 (germline): LNHNV, YYDKDF (reference sequence). The CDR3 totals 15 residues. CDR3 coding DNA: TGTGCCACCAGCAGAGATCGGGCACCTCGTTCACCCTTCCACTTT. Translation gives CATSRDRAPRSPFHF.

Turning to this clonotype: Sequence at one end of the junction differs from germline and may be a read error. This rearrangement joins TRBV6-2 or TRBV6-3 to TRBJ1-5; 7 nucleotides match TRBD1. The germline V gene encodes CDR1 MNHEY and CDR2 SVGEGT. The CDR3 consists of 16 residues. The CDR3 nucleotides are TGTGCCGGCAGTGAACCGGCCCAAGGGGGCAGTCAGCCCCAGCATTTT. This gives the protein CAGSEPAQGGSQPQHF.

The chain couples TRBV25-1 to TRBJ2-1; no definite D call. V lost 2 bases, J lost 5 bases, and 7 bases lay in between. Per the germline V gene, CDR1 is MGHDK and CDR2 is SYGVNS. The CDR3 is 13 amino acids. The CDR3 DNA follows: TGTGCCAGCAGTGAACTCCTGAACAATGAGCAGTTCTTC. Amino acids: CASSELLNNEQFF.

This clonotype came up a few times. This sequence may be a read error, since a much larger clone differs from it by one base. The rearrangement uses TRBV12-3 or TRBV12-4 and TRBJ1-5, with no clear D. The CDR3 is made up of 13 amino acids. Trimming removed 3 bases at V and 4 bases at J, with 7 bases between. The CDR3 bases are TGTGCCAGCAGTTTCATCCATAATCAGCCCCAGCATTTT. The encoded protein is CASSFIHNQPQHF.

Concerning this clonotype: Since a much larger clone is just one base distant, this may be a read error. V is TRBV5-1 and J is TRBJ2-5; D gene ambiguous. The length of the CDR3 is 15 residues. Germline lookup yields CDR1 SGHRS and CDR2 YFSETQ. CDR3 in DNA: TGCTCCAGCAGCTTGAGTCTGTTATTATTGGAGACCCAGTACTTC. It is translated as CSSSLSLLLLETQYF.

This clonotype was observed at least ten times. This chain joins TRBV20-1 and TRBJ2-2; 9 bases line up with TRBD2. After removal of 1 base from V and 4 bases from J, the junction contained 1 base not matched to a gene. The CDR3 has 14 amino acids. CDR1 is DFQATT, CDR2 SNEGSKA, per germline (reference sequence). This CDR3 is CSARVAGVTGELFF. As DNA, the CDR3 is TGCAGTGCTAGAGTAGCGGGAGTCACCGGGGAGCTGTTTTTT.

The chain is built from TRBV7-9 and TRBJ2-7; D perhaps matches TRBD2 (5 bases). The V gene's germline CDR1 is SEHNR and CDR2 FQNEAQ (reference sequence). The CDR3 totals 12 residues. Trimming cost V 7 bases and J 6 bases, with 13 bases left between them. CDR3 protein: CASTEGLGEQYF. The CDR3 DNA reads TGTGCCAGCACCGAAGGACTGGGCGAGCAGTACTTC.

A remark on this clonotype: A read error is likely, as this CDR3 ends without the conserved phenylalanine or tryptophan. Because the CDR3's place on the DNA is in doubt, the DNA is left out and the CDR3 is given as listed by TCRdb. The genes are TRBV28 and TRBJ1-2; the listed D gene, TRBD1, was not tested against the DNA. The CDR3 is 12 residues long, counting both termini. Germline lookup yields CDR1 MDHEN and CDR2 SYDVKM. CDR3 protein: CASSFRGIGYNL.

The chain employs TRBV27 and TRBJ1-6, with 10 bases that match TRBD1. Per the germline V gene, CDR1 is MNHEY and CDR2 is SMNVEV (reference sequence). V gave up 7 bases and J gave up 14 bases; unmatched junction bases: 8. The CDR3 contains 13 residues. CDR3 sequence (DNA): TGTGCCAGCACGAGGACAGGGGGTGGGGCCCTCCACTTT. Its protein is CASTRTGGGALHF.

This clonotype was counted between two and nine times. The chain carries TRBV6-5 and TRBJ2-2; weak D call: TRBD1 (6 bases). The CDR3 length is 15 residues. CDR1 is MNHEY, CDR2 SVGAGI, per germline. V was pared by 4 bases and J by 3 bases, with 12 bases between. The CDR3, as DNA: TGTGCCAGCAGTTTACAGGGATGGGACACCGGGGAGCTGTTTTTT. Translating gives CASSLQGWDTGELFF.

There are many counts of this clonotype. V and J are TRBV6-1 and TRBJ2-5; the D gene is possibly TRBD1 (6 bases). Looked up from germline, CDR1 is MNHNS and CDR2 is SASEGT. CDR3 length: 17 amino acids. V lost 1 base and J 4 bases, leaving 19 bases between the germline ends. The CDR3 nucleotides read TGTGCCAGCAGTGAAGGCCCTCAACAGGGAAGCCGAGAGACCCAGTACTTC. It encodes CASSEGPQQGSRETQYF.

This clonotype has at least ten counts. The CDR3 region has the DNA TGTGCCAGCAGCGAACAGGGGGCTGGGGATACGCAGTATTTT. Translating gives CASSEQGAGDTQYF. The rearrangement uses TRBV2 and TRBJ2-3; 9 bases are shared with TRBD1. The CDR3 totals 14 residues. The V and J ends lost 6 bases and 6 bases, in that order; junction bases with no gene match: 7. Germline CDR1 and CDR2: SNHLY and FYNNEI.

The CDR3 DNA sequence: TGTGCCAGCAGTCCTTACGTGGCGGGAGAACAAGAGACCCAGTACTTC. Protein product: CASSPYVAGEQETQYF. This chain uses TRBV6-2 or TRBV6-3 with TRBJ2-5, with 7 nucleotides matching TRBD2. CDR3 length: 16 amino acids. Germline V gene sequence: CDR1 MNHEY, CDR2 SVGEGT. V was pared by 5 bases and J by 2 bases, with 11 bases of the junction left unmatched.